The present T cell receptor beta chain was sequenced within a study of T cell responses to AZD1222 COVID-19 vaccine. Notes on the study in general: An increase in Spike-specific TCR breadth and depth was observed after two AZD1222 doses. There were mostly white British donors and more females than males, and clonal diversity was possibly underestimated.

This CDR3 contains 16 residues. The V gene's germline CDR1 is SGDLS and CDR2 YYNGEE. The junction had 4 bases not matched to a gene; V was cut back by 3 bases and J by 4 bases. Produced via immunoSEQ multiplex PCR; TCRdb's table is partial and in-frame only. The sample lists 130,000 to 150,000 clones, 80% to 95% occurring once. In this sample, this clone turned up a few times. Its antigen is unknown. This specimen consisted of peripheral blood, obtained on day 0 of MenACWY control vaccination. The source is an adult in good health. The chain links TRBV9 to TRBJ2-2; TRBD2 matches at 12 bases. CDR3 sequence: CASSERTSGTTGELFF. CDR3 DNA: TGTGCCAGCAGCGAGAGGACTAGCGGGACCACCGGGGAGCTGTTTTTT.